These 3 T cell receptor beta chains originate from one sample sequenced in a study of glioma-infiltrating T cells (dated by TCRdb to 2015 to 2016). The run used an Illumina MiSeq. TCR alpha and beta CDR3 regions were amplified with the iRepertoire nested amplicon-rescue multiplex PCR (arm-PCR) platform from RNA. In-frame beta chains were kept once TCRdb had trimmed the public reads at Q25 with fastp and called clones with MiXCR. Every CDR3 protein is listed once, alongside the most common genes and DNA of its rows. In this sample the table shows approximately 90,000 distinct CDR3 sequences, about 25% of which occur a single time. The ten most abundant clones make up 6.7% of the sample. Sequences were obtained from glioma tissue, nonneoplastic brain tissue, or PBMCs (not recorded which). Source of these receptors: a human donor with low-grade glioma or glioblastoma, undergoing nonglioma brain surgery, or in good health (not recorded which).

In its sample, this clonotype was seen many times. The rearrangement links TRBV20-1 to TRBJ2-2, with 7 nucleotides matching TRBD1. J gave up 0 bases and V 6 bases, and 7 bases lay outside the gene matches. CDR1 and CDR2 (germline): DFQATT, SNEGSKA (reference sequence). CDR3 length equals 15 residues. CDR3 coding DNA: TGCAGTGCCCCACCGGGACAGTCGAACACCGGGGAGCTGTTTTTT. This encodes CSAPPGQSNTGELFF.

The chain employs TRBV5-1 and TRBJ2-7; no firm D call. CDR1 and CDR2 from the germline V gene are SGHRS and YFSETQ. The CDR3 runs to 13 residues. The ends were cut back, 1 base at V and 0 bases at J, with 5 bases in the middle. The CDR3 DNA sequence: TGCGCCAGCAGCTTGACAGCCTCCTACGAGCAGTACTTC. The encoded protein is CASSLTASYEQYF.

At least ten counts were recorded for this clonotype. The chain employs TRBV4-2 and TRBJ1-2; D perhaps matches TRBD1 (5 bases). CDR3 size: 13 residues. The ends were cut back, 0 bases at V and 7 bases at J, with 9 bases in the middle. The germline V gene has CDR1 LGHNA and CDR2 YNFKEQ. CDR3 amino acids: CASSQDREIGYTF. Here the CDR3 DNA reads TGTGCCAGCAGCCAAGACAGGGAGATTGGCTACACCTTC.